These 29 T cell receptor beta chains came from one sample sequenced in a study of siplizumab effects on memory and regulatory T cells. This table comes from immunoSEQ multiplex PCR, and its TCRdb copy is limited to in-frame clones, with some not included. The sample records tens of thousands of clones, 80% to 90% being singletons. Sequenced material: Tregs sorted from blood. Source of these receptors: a human donor in good health.

The rearrangement uses TRBV9 and TRBJ1-2; possibly TRBD1 for D (6 bases). Germline-derived CDR1 and CDR2 are SGDLS and YYNGEE. The germline V and J ends were trimmed by 0 bases and 7 bases, with 10 bases remaining between them. CDR3 length: 13 amino acids. The CDR3 here is CASSVAGGGGYTF. In DNA, the CDR3 is TGTGCCAGCAGCGTAGCCGGGGGCGGTGGCTACACCTTC.

The chain couples TRBV19 to TRBJ1-2; D unclear. Germline values: CDR1 LNHDA, CDR2 SQIVND (reference sequence). The CDR3 loop spans 14 amino acids. Trimming stripped 1 base from V and 4 bases from J, with 10 bases between. The chain's CDR3 is CASSIVSQSYGYTF. The DNA for the CDR3 is TGTGCCAGTAGTATAGTGAGCCAGAGCTATGGCTACACCTTC.

V and J are TRBV7-3 and TRBJ2-7; D may be TRBD2 (6 bases). The CDR3 extends over 15 amino acids. The germline V and J ends were trimmed by 8 bases and 6 bases, with 23 bases remaining between them. Germline CDR1 is SGHTA and CDR2 is FQGTGA. DNA of the CDR3: TGTGCCAGCGCACCCACCCCACTAGCAGGTGGCGAGCAGTACTTC. Translating it yields CASAPTPLAGGEQYF.

CDR3 nucleotide sequence: TGTGCCAGCAGCTCTCAGGGGGCGGACACCGGGGAGCTGTTTTTT. This translates into CASSSQGADTGELFF. V and J are TRBV11-2 and TRBJ2-2, with TRBD1 matching 8 bases. The CDR3 length is 15 residues. Germline V CDR1 and CDR2: SGHAT, FQNNGV. Unmatched junction bases numbered 4, after V lost 4 bases and J lost 3 bases.

This rearrangement joins TRBV11-1 to TRBJ1-2; perhaps TRBD1 as D (6 bases). Trimming stripped 5 bases from V and 6 bases from J, with 19 bases between. This CDR3 region has 15 residues. Germline-derived CDR1 and CDR2 are SGHAT and FQDESV (reference sequence). CDR3 in amino acids: CASSLRFGGNDGYTF. Here the CDR3 DNA reads TGTGCCAGCAGCCTCCGTTTTGGGGGCAACGATGGCTACACCTTC. The entire variable domain, with the rest obtained from reference TRBV11-1 and TRBJ1-2, is as follows: EAEVAQSPRYKITEKSQAVAFWCDPISGHATLYWYRQILGQGPELLVQFQDESVVDDSQLPKDRFSAERLKGVDSTLKIQPAELGDSAMYLCASSLRFGGNDGYTFGSGTRLTVV.

The chain uses TRBV14 and TRBJ2-3, with a tentative D call TRBD1 (6 bases). The CDR3 sequence is 14 residues long. Looked up from germline, CDR1 is SGHDN and CDR2 is FVKESK. V was shortened by 0 bases and J by 7 bases, with 11 bases between the two germline ends. The DNA of the CDR3 is TGTGCCAGCAGCCAAGATCTAGGGGGTAATACGCAGTATTTT. Its translation is CASSQDLGGNTQYF.

This clone came up a few times. The chain carries TRBV7-9 and TRBJ2-2; D is unclear. The CDR3 is 12 amino acids. Per germline, CDR1 SEHNR and CDR2 FQNEAQ (reference sequence). Between the trimmed V and J ends, which lost 1 base and 7 bases, there was a span of 4 bases. CDR3 nucleotide sequence: TGTGCCAGCAGCTTAGGGAACGGGGAGCTGTTTTTT. This translates into CASSLGNGELFF.

As concerns this clone: The sample carries other DNA sequences with the same CDR3. This sequence joins TRBV6-6 and TRBJ2-2; 7 bases fit TRBD2. The V gene end was trimmed by 3 bases and the J gene end by 3 bases; junction bases not matched to a gene: 4. The CDR3 is made up of 15 amino acids. Germline V lookup: CDR1 MNHNY, CDR2 SVGAGI (reference sequence). The CDR3 coding sequence is TGTGCCAGCAGTTATAGCCGGGGGGACACCGGGGAGCTGTTTTTT. Amino acids: CASSYSRGDTGELFF.

The rearrangement links TRBV6-5 to TRBJ2-7; D unclear. Trimming stripped 6 bases from V and 0 bases from J, with 9 bases between. The germline V gene has CDR1 MNHEY and CDR2 SVGAGI. This CDR3 is 13 amino acids long. This chain's CDR3 is CASRDASSYEQYF. DNA of the CDR3: TGTGCCAGCAGGGACGCGAGCTCCTACGAGCAGTACTTC.

CDR3 nucleotide sequence: TGTGCCAGCAGCAAGGGACTAGCGGGGGCCACAGATACGCAGTATTTT. Translated: CASSKGLAGATDTQYF. J is TRBJ2-3 and V is TRBV11-1, with 14 bases that match TRBD2. The CDR3 contains 16 residues. Per germline, CDR1 SGHAT and CDR2 FQDESV (reference sequence). Trimming cost V 5 bases and J 2 bases; bases outside gene matches: 3.

This clone has just a few counts. This chain links TRBV30 with TRBJ2-4; D gene ambiguous. The CDR3 totals 15 residues. V was cut by 0 bases and J by 3 bases, with 12 bases left in between. Germline CDR1 and CDR2: GTSNPN and SVGIG (reference sequence). DNA of the CDR3: TGTGCCTGGAGTGTCGGGCTCTGGGGCAAAAACATTCAGTACTTC. It specifies CAWSVGLWGKNIQYF.

The genes are TRBV5-6 and TRBJ2-1; TRBD2 is a possible D gene (6 bases). CDR3 length: 14 amino acids. Trimming removed 3 bases from V and 6 bases from J, with 13 bases in between. Germline CDR1 reads SGHDT; CDR2 reads YYEEEE. CDR3 coding DNA: TGTGCCAGCAGCTACGGCATGGGGGGCAATGAGCAGTTCTTC. Its translation: CASSYGMGGNEQFF.

This sequence joins TRBV4-1 and TRBJ2-3; 13 bases agree with TRBD2. Germline CDR1 MGHRA, CDR2 YSYEKL. Trimming cost V 6 bases and J 0 bases; bases outside gene matches: 15. The CDR3 is 20 residues long. The DNA for the CDR3 is TGCGCCAGCAGTACCCTGATCGGGACTAGCGGGATAGCTAGCACAGATACGCAGTATTTT. Protein product: CASSTLIGTSGIASTDTQYF.

The rearrangement uses TRBV6-5 and TRBJ1-1; D gene ambiguous. Trimming pared 0 bases from V and 0 bases from J, leaving 11 bases between. The CDR3 spans 16 residues. Germline CDR1 is MNHEY and CDR2 is SVGAGI. CDR3 amino acids: CASSYSAAPMNTEAFF. In nucleotides, the CDR3 is TGTGCCAGCAGTTACTCGGCAGCACCTATGAACACTGAAGCTTTCTTT.

The chain couples TRBV5-1 to TRBJ2-3; D perhaps matches TRBD1 (5 bases). The germline CDR1 and CDR2 sequences are SGHRS and YFSETQ. Trimming took 6 bases from V and 0 from J, leaving 8 bases between them. The CDR3 is 13 amino acids. The CDR3 DNA reads as TGCGCCAGCACTCAGGGTAGCACAGATACGCAGTATTTT. Translating gives CASTQGSTDTQYF.

The J gene is TRBJ2-3, the V gene TRBV30, with no clear D. The CDR3 has 18 amino acids. The germline V gene encodes CDR1 GTSNPN and CDR2 SVGIG (reference sequence). Trimming took off 2 bases at V and 5 bases at J, with 26 bases between the two ends. The CDR3 region has the DNA TGTGCCTGGAGTAAATCCCCGGTGTTGCGCGGACGCATAGATACGCAGTATTTT. It translates to CAWSKSPVLRGRIDTQYF.

The V and J genes are TRBV7-2 and TRBJ2-5; D not certain. Germline assignment: CDR1 SGHTA and CDR2 FQGNSA. The CDR3 has 14 amino acids. Trimming shortened V by 3 bases and J by 2 bases, and 10 bases separated the two germline ends. The CDR3 sequence is CASSFKPLQETQYF. CDR3 bases: TGTGCCAGCAGCTTCAAACCGCTACAAGAGACCCAGTACTTC.

The V and J genes are TRBV5-1 and TRBJ2-5, with 8 positions matching TRBD2. V shed 1 base, J shed 5 bases, and the junction held 10 bases outside the gene matches. The CDR3 has 16 amino acids. Germline CDR1 reads SGHRS; CDR2 reads YFSETQ. In DNA, the CDR3 is TGCGCCAGCAGCTTGCAGGGGAGCGGGGGCGGCGAGACCCAGTACTTC. Amino acid sequence: CASSLQGSGGGETQYF.

J is TRBJ2-5 and V is TRBV7-9, with D perhaps TRBD2 (5 bases). CDR3 length equals 14 residues. The germline gives CDR1 SEHNR, CDR2 FQNEAQ (reference sequence). V was shortened by 4 bases and J by 5 bases, with 14 bases between the two germline ends. The CDR3: CASSYGLTRETQYF. As DNA, the CDR3 is TGTGCCAGCAGCTACGGACTCACTCGGGAGACCCAGTACTTC.

The chain's CDR3 is CASSQDSPGGLVNEQYF. CDR3 DNA sequence: TGCGCCAGCAGCCAAGACTCCCCGGGGGGGCTCGTCAACGAGCAGTACTTC. J is TRBJ2-7 and V is TRBV4-3; TRBD2 matches 8 bases. Germline CDR1 LGHNA, CDR2 YSLEER. The CDR3 extends over 17 amino acids. The ends lost 0 bases at V and 5 bases at J; junction bases unmatched: 12.

The chain carries TRBV7-9 and TRBJ2-5; D unclear. CDR1 is SEHNR and CDR2 is FQNEAQ in the germline V gene (reference sequence). The V gene lost 6 bases and the J gene lost 4 bases, with 9 bases spanning the gap. This CDR3 has 12 residues. The CDR3 loop reads CASRGPGETQYF. CDR3 coding DNA: TGTGCCAGCAGGGGCCCGGGAGAGACCCAGTACTTC.

The V gene is TRBV6-5, the J gene TRBJ1-2; TRBD1 matches 8 bases. The CDR3 has 13 residues. Trimming removed 10 bases from V and 7 bases from J; junction bases left unmatched: 11. Germline V lookup: CDR1 MNHEY, CDR2 SVGAGI. CDR3 region: CATRGRGHSGYTF. In DNA, the CDR3 is TGTGCCACGAGAGGCAGGGGGCATTCTGGCTACACCTTC.

The V call is TRBV5-1, the J call TRBJ2-1, with D perhaps TRBD1 or TRBD2 (6 bases each). The V and J ends lost 3 bases and 5 bases respectively, with 15 bases between them. Germline V lookup: CDR1 SGHRS, CDR2 YFSETQ. This CDR3 contains 15 residues. DNA for the CDR3: TGCGCCAGCAGCTATAGGGGGGCGAACGACAATGAGCAGTTCTTC. This translates into CASSYRGANDNEQFF.

The chain joins TRBV2 to TRBJ2-5; 15 bases map to TRBD2. From germline, CDR1 is SNHLY and CDR2 FYNNEI. The junction had 2 bases not matched to a gene; V was cut back by 4 bases and J by 5 bases. The CDR3 has 15 amino acids. CDR3 bases: TGTGCCAGCAGTGCCGGGACTAGCGGGGGGGAGACCCAGTACTTC. Protein product: CASSAGTSGGETQYF.

The chain employs TRBV10-3 and TRBJ2-4; 15 positions match TRBD2. The CDR3 is 19 residues long. Germline-derived CDR1 and CDR2 are ENHRY and SYGVKD. The V segment lost 4 bases and the J segment 3 bases; nucleotides outside the gene matches: 10. In DNA, the CDR3 is TGTGCCATCAGTGGGTCGGGACTAGCGGGGGGAACCAGCAAAAACATTCAGTACTTC. Translated: CAISGSGLAGGTSKNIQYF.

The chain combines TRBV6-1 with TRBJ1-5; TRBD1 agrees at 7 bases. V dropped 3 bases and J dropped 0; count of bases not matched to a gene: 11. CDR3 length: 18 residues. Germline CDR1 reads MNHNS; CDR2 reads SASEGT. The CDR3 loop is CASSDPVRGIYSNQPQHF. CDR3 coding DNA: TGTGCCAGCAGTGATCCGGTCAGGGGGATCTATAGCAATCAGCCCCAGCATTTT.

This chain joins TRBV7-6 and TRBJ1-1; D is undetermined. CDR1 is SGHVS and CDR2 is FNYEAQ in the germline V gene. V lost 5 bases and J lost 0, with 7 bases in between. The CDR3 sequence is 13 residues long. The CDR3 coding sequence is TGTGCCAGCAGCCGTGGCTTGAACACTGAAGCTTTCTTT. It specifies CASSRGLNTEAFF.

The rearrangement uses TRBV28 and TRBJ2-3; D gene uncertain. V gave up 5 bases and J gave up 5 bases, with 14 bases separating them. This CDR3 has 14 residues. The germline V gene has CDR1 MDHEN and CDR2 SYDVKM. The CDR3 reads CASSPADLLDTQYF. As DNA, the CDR3 is TGTGCCAGCAGTCCCGCCGACCTCCTAGATACGCAGTATTTT.

V usage is TRBV30 and J usage is TRBJ1-5; D not certain. Germline values: CDR1 GTSNPN, CDR2 SVGIG (reference sequence). CDR3 size: 14 residues. V gave up 0 bases and J gave up 0 bases, with 6 bases separating them. CDR3 DNA: TGTGCCTGGAGTGTAAAAGGTAGCAATCAGCCCCAGCATTTT. It codes for CAWSVKGSNQPQHF.